The 27 T cell receptor beta chains in this list originate from one sample, sequenced in a study of graft-versus-host responses after intestinal transplantation. Investigators treated the graft tissue so that it released intraepithelial and lamina propria lymphocytes. Using immunoSEQ multiplex PCR, the repertoire was profiled, and TCRdb retains in-frame clones only, with some absent. The sample lists approximately 15,000 clones, over 70% occurring once. The source material was ileum tissue, sampled 14 days after transplant. The receptor set was obtained from a human patient who received an intestinal transplant, so some T cells may come from the graft donor.

The rearrangement joins TRBV11-2 to TRBJ2-3; the match to TRBD2 covers 14 bases. Germline CDR1 is SGHAT and CDR2 is FQNNGV. The CDR3 runs to 16 residues. V lost 5 bases, J lost 4 bases, and 5 bases stayed unmatched. DNA for the CDR3: TGTGCCAGCAGCCTGACTAGCGGGGGGGCCGCAGATACGCAGTATTTT. Amino acid sequence: CASSLTSGGAADTQYF.

V is TRBV7-6 and J is TRBJ2-1; 7 bases match TRBD2. CDR3 length: 16 residues. After removal of 3 bases from V and 4 bases from J, the junction contained 9 bases not matched to a gene. Germline CDR1 reads SGHVS; CDR2 reads FNYEAQ. For the CDR3, the DNA is TGTGCCAGCAGCTTGGGCGGGAGAATTTCGTACAATGAGCAGTTCTTC. This gives the protein CASSLGGRISYNEQFF.

The chain combines TRBV18 with TRBJ1-6, with 7 bases that match TRBD1. CDR3 size: 16 residues. From germline, CDR1 is KGHSH and CDR2 LQKENI. J was trimmed by 4 bases and V by 1 base; bases with no gene match: 4. For the CDR3, the DNA is TGTGCCAGCTCACCACAGGCCAGGGGGTATAATTCACCCCTCCACTTT. It codes for CASSPQARGYNSPLHF.

This chain links TRBV7-9 with TRBJ1-3; D remains ambiguous. Per germline, CDR1 SEHNR and CDR2 FQNEAQ (reference sequence). Trimming took 5 bases from V and 0 from J, leaving 8 bases between them. This CDR3 spans 14 amino acids. In DNA form, the CDR3 reads TGTGCCAGCAGCCTAGGTGGCTCTGGAAACACCATATATTTT. It yields the protein CASSLGGSGNTIYF.

This clone appeared a single time. The chain carries TRBV7-9 and TRBJ1-2, with D possibly matching TRBD1 (6 bases). V was cut by 5 bases and J by 8 bases, with 12 bases left in between. In germline, CDR1 is SEHNR, CDR2 FQNEAQ (reference sequence). The CDR3 is 12 amino acids. CDR3 DNA: TGTGCCAGCAGCCAGGGGTTAGGAGGCTACACCTTC. It is translated as CASSQGLGGYTF.

The CDR3 sequence: CASSQAKLAGGEEQFF. The CDR3 coding sequence is TGTGCCAGCAGCCAAGCGAAACTAGCGGGGGGGGAGGAGCAGTTCTTC. The chain has TRBV4-2 and TRBJ2-1, with TRBD2 matching 13 bases. V gave up 1 base and J gave up 10 bases; unmatched junction bases: 7. CDR3 length: 16 amino acids. Looked up from germline, CDR1 is LGHNA and CDR2 is YNFKEQ.

V usage is TRBV5-1 and J usage is TRBJ1-2, with D possibly being TRBD1 (6 bases). V lost 5 bases to trimming and J lost 1 base, with 18 bases between them. Germline-derived CDR1 and CDR2 are SGHRS and YFSETQ. The CDR3 is 16 residues long. CDR3 DNA sequence: TGCGCCAGCAGGGAGAGACTTACAGGGAATAACTATGGCTACACCTTC. This translates into CASRERLTGNNYGYTF. Drawing the rest from reference TRBV5-1 and TRBJ1-2, the complete variable domain is KAGVTQTPRYLIKTRGQQVTLSCSPISGHRSVSWYQQTPGQGLQFLFEYFSETQRNKGNFPGRFSGRQFSNSRSEMNVSTLELGDSALYLCASRERLTGNNYGYTFGSGTRLTVV.

V gene TRBV5-4 combines with J gene TRBJ2-7; 8 nucleotides agree with TRBD1. The junction had 5 bases not matched to a gene; V was cut back by 6 bases and J by 3 bases. The CDR3 is 13 residues long. Germline loops: CDR1 SGHNT, CDR2 YYREEE (reference sequence). CDR3 DNA sequence: TGTGCCAGCACCCGGGACAGGATCTACGAGCAGTACTTC. It is translated as CASTRDRIYEQYF. The full variable domain, rest sourced from reference TRBV5-4 and TRBJ2-7, is ETGVTQSPTHLIKTRGQQVTLRCSSQSGHNTVSWYQQALGQGPQFIFQYYREEENGRGNFPPRFSGLQFPNYSSELNVNALELDDSALYLCASTRDRIYEQYFGPGTRLTVT.

The chain couples TRBV10-3 to TRBJ2-3; 7 bases are a match to TRBD2. Germline V lookup: CDR1 ENHRY, CDR2 SYGVKD. The CDR3 length is 14 residues. Germline trimming cut 6 bases from V and 2 bases from J; bases unmatched to any gene: 5. For the CDR3, the DNA is TGTGCCATCAGGGCCGGGACTACCACAGATACGCAGTATTTT. The encoded protein is CAIRAGTTTDTQYF.

The gene calls are TRBV7-9 and TRBJ2-7; D not resolved. The CDR3 covers 11 residues. Germline CDR1 is SEHNR and CDR2 is FQNEAQ (reference sequence). Trimming took 7 bases from V and 3 from J, leaving 7 bases between them. CDR3 amino acids: CASTDIYEQYF. CDR3 bases: TGTGCCAGCACCGACATCTACGAGCAGTACTTC.

The rearrangement uses TRBV7-8 and TRBJ1-1; maybe TRBD1 (6 bases). Germline CDR1 is SGHVS and CDR2 is FQNEAQ. The CDR3 totals 17 residues. Trimming removed 2 bases at V and 4 bases at J, with 20 bases between. The CDR3 region is CASSLSAGVGVGTEAFF. CDR3 bases: TGTGCCAGCAGCTTATCTGCAGGGGTCGGTGTGGGCACTGAAGCTTTCTTT.

This clone was seen only once. The chain couples TRBV11-2 to TRBJ2-7; D is possibly TRBD1 (6 bases). Looked up from germline, CDR1 is SGHAT and CDR2 is FQNNGV. This CDR3 comprises 15 residues. The V and J ends lost 5 bases and 5 bases respectively, with 19 bases between them. The CDR3: CASSAHRAPGDEQYF. CDR3 bases: TGTGCCAGCAGCGCCCACAGGGCTCCCGGAGACGAGCAGTACTTC.

The chain uses TRBV6-6 and TRBJ1-3, with 10 bases fitting TRBD1. The CDR3 is 16 residues long. Germline values: CDR1 MNHNY, CDR2 SVGAGI (reference sequence). V was pared by 7 bases and J by 4 bases, with 10 bases of the junction left unmatched. CDR3 DNA: TGTGCCAGCACTTGGGGACAGGGGTTGTTCGGAAACACCATATATTTT. It encodes CASTWGQGLFGNTIYF.

V is TRBV7-2 and J is TRBJ2-2, with D unresolved. Trimming cost V 2 bases and J 1 base, with 8 bases left between them. The CDR3 is 15 amino acids. CDR1 is SGHTA and CDR2 is FQGNSA in the germline V gene. This chain's CDR3 is CASSLQGQNTGELFF. The CDR3 nucleotides read TGTGCCAGCAGCTTACAAGGTCAGAACACCGGGGAGCTGTTTTTT.

The gene calls are TRBV19 and TRBJ2-3; 7 bases match TRBD1. Germline V lookup: CDR1 LNHDA, CDR2 SQIVND (reference sequence). Trimming cost V 5 bases and J 6 bases; bases outside gene matches: 11. The CDR3 is made up of 15 amino acids. The CDR3 here is CASSVLGQPGDTQYF. The CDR3 DNA follows: TGTGCCAGTAGTGTACTGGGACAGCCGGGGGATACGCAGTATTTT.

This clone was detected only once. The V call is TRBV7-3, the J call TRBJ2-1; 10 bases match TRBD2. Germline V gene sequence: CDR1 SGHTA, CDR2 FQGTGA. This CDR3 has 15 amino acids. Unmatched junction bases numbered 4, after V lost 4 bases and J lost 4 bases. The CDR3 spells CASSSQLAGYNEQFF. In DNA form, the CDR3 reads TGTGCCAGCAGCTCTCAACTAGCGGGGTACAATGAGCAGTTCTTC.

This clone was detected only a few times. The chain couples TRBV2 to TRBJ1-2; a possible D gene is TRBD1 (5 bases). The length of the CDR3 is 13 residues. Per the germline V gene, CDR1 is SNHLY and CDR2 is FYNNEI. V was trimmed by 8 bases and J by 0 bases, leaving 10 bases between them. The CDR3 spells CASGPGANYGYTF. The CDR3 nucleotides read TGTGCCAGCGGCCCGGGGGCTAACTATGGCTACACCTTC.

The chain has TRBV12-5 and TRBJ2-1, with D perhaps TRBD1 (5 bases). Germline V gives CDR1 LGHNT, CDR2 FRNRAP. This CDR3 has 14 amino acids. Between the trimmed V and J ends, which lost 8 bases and 10 bases, there was a span of 21 bases. This CDR3 reads CASTLLLGAAEQFF. The CDR3 DNA reads as TGTGCTAGTACTCTACTCCTTGGGGCGGCGGAGCAGTTCTTC.

V and J are TRBV10-3 and TRBJ2-2; TRBD2 might be the D (7 bases). The CDR3 loop spans 13 amino acids. The germline V gene has CDR1 ENHRY and CDR2 SYGVKD. The V and J ends lost 6 bases and 4 bases respectively, with 9 bases between them. Here the CDR3 reads CAIRGGGTGELFF. The CDR3 bases are TGTGCCATCAGGGGAGGGGGCACCGGGGAGCTGTTTTTT.

There are a few counts of this clone. The rearrangement links TRBV9 to TRBJ2-5; perhaps TRBD1 as D (5 bases). There are 15 residues in the CDR3. V lost 0 bases and J 5 bases, leaving 14 bases between the germline ends. CDR1 is SGDLS, CDR2 YYNGEE, per germline. DNA for the CDR3: TGTGCCAGCAGCGTAGAGCAGGGTTTCGTCGAGACCCAGTACTTC. This translates into CASSVEQGFVETQYF.

This clone was observed once. The chain couples TRBV7-9 to TRBJ2-7; TRBD1 or TRBD2 may be the D gene (6 bases each). Germline CDR1 reads SEHNR; CDR2 reads FQNEAQ (reference sequence). The CDR3 totals 14 residues. Trimming took 1 base from V and 5 from J, leaving 12 bases between them. The CDR3 sequence: CASSLVSGGNEQYF. The CDR3 DNA follows: TGTGCCAGCAGCTTAGTTTCCGGGGGCAACGAGCAGTACTTC. Full variable domain (missing parts from reference TRBV7-9 and TRBJ2-7): DTGVSQNPRHKITKRGQNVTFRCDPISEHNRLYWYRQTLGQGPEFLTYFQNEAQLEKSRLLSDRFSAERPKGSFSTLEIQRTEQGDSAMYLCASSLVSGGNEQYFGPGTRLTVT.

The chain links TRBV15 to TRBJ1-5, with D unresolved. Trimming cost V 0 bases and J 0 bases, with 6 bases left between them. This CDR3 contains 15 residues. Germline assignment: CDR1 LNHNV and CDR2 YYDKDF (reference sequence). The CDR3 loop reads CATSRDPFSNQPQHF. The DNA for the CDR3 is TGTGCCACCAGCAGAGATCCATTTAGCAATCAGCCCCAGCATTTT.

The chain combines TRBV6-5 with TRBJ2-3; TRBD2 matches 9 bases. The CDR3 loop spans 14 amino acids. With 5 bases clipped from V and 6 bases from J, the junction kept 6 bases outside the gene matches. CDR1 is MNHEY, CDR2 SVGAGI, per germline. This CDR3 reads CASSGAGGGDTQYF. Here the CDR3 DNA reads TGTGCCAGCAGTGGGGCGGGAGGGGGGGATACGCAGTATTTT.

The chain has TRBV27 and TRBJ2-1, with a possible D match to TRBD2 (5 bases). The CDR3 contains 14 residues. CDR1 is MNHEY and CDR2 is SMNVEV in the germline V gene (reference sequence). Deletions cut 5 bases from V and 0 bases from J, with 8 bases between. The CDR3 region is CASSERSSYNEQFF. CDR3 nucleotides: TGTGCCAGCAGTGAGCGGAGCTCCTACAATGAGCAGTTCTTC.

The chain joins TRBV5-5 to TRBJ1-5; 7 bases fit TRBD1. This CDR3 is 17 amino acids long. V shed 0 bases and J 3 bases; nucleotides not matched to a gene: 9. CDR1 SGHKS and CDR2 YYEKEE come from the germline V gene (reference sequence). In nucleotides, the CDR3 is TGTGCCAGCAGCTTGGGACTGCCGGGACAGACCAATCAGCCCCAGCATTTT. Its protein product is CASSLGLPGQTNQPQHF.

This clone was detected only a few times. The chain uses TRBV5-5 and TRBJ1-1; no clear D gene. Per germline, CDR1 SGHKS and CDR2 YYEKEE (reference sequence). V was cut by 2 bases and J by 2 bases, with 10 bases left in between. The CDR3 totals 14 residues. CDR3 in amino acids: CASSFWTENTEAFF. CDR3 DNA sequence: TGTGCCAGCAGCTTCTGGACTGAAAACACTGAAGCTTTCTTT. Full variable domain (outside the CDR3, taken from reference TRBV5-5 and TRBJ1-1): DAGVTQSPTHLIKTRGQQVTLRCSPISGHKSVSWYQQVLGQGPQFIFQYYEKEERGRGNFPDRFSARQFPNYSSELNVNALLLGDSALYLCASSFWTENTEAFFGQGTRLTVV.

In this sample, this clone turned up a few times. The chain employs TRBV7-9 and TRBJ2-2; D possibly corresponds to TRBD1 (5 bases). Germline V gene data show CDR1 as SEHNR and CDR2 as FQNEAQ (reference sequence). This CDR3 region has 13 residues. Trimming took 5 bases from V and 5 from J, leaving 9 bases between them. The CDR3 sequence is CASSPGLTGELFF. DNA for the CDR3: TGTGCCAGCAGCCCAGGGTTAACCGGGGAGCTGTTTTTT.